A selection of T cell receptor beta chains follows, all from one sample in a study of blood T cell repertoires in COVID-19. Sequencing used immunoSEQ multiplex PCR; TCRdb keeps in-frame clones, though not all of them. The data show around 20,000 clones, 80% to 90% seen once. The specimen was peripheral blood. These receptors originate from an older woman with active COVID-19. Each CDR3 is given with its conserved first and last residue. The D gene is left open where the match is weak. Clone size is not always given. Where it is, it says once, few, many or a class for expanded clones.

size	V	J	D	CDR3	DNA
.	TRBV7-9	TRBJ2-6	TRBD1	CASSGGQVLSNVLTF	TGTGCCAGCAGCGGGGGACAGGTCCTGTCCAACGTCCTGACTTTC
.	TRBV4-2	TRBJ2-7	TRBD2	CASSQEAGSAFYEQYF	TGTGCCAGCAGCCAAGAAGCGGGAAGTGCCTTCTACGAGCAGTACTTC
.	TRBV7-6	TRBJ2-7	.	CASSLLQSYEQYF	TGTGCCAGCAGCTTATTACAGTCCTACGAGCAGTACTTC
.	TRBV3-1/TRBV3-2	TRBJ2-7	TRBD2	CASSQGAAGGYEQYF	TGTGCCAGCAGCCAAGGAGCTGCGGGGGGCTACGAGCAGTACTTC
.	TRBV7-2	TRBJ2-1	.	CASSLDGGSSYNEQFF	TGTGCCAGCAGCTTAGATGGGGGCAGCTCCTACAATGAGCAGTTCTTC
.	TRBV27	TRBJ2-7	TRBD2	CASSSLGRGMNEQYF	TGTGCCAGCAGTTCCCTGGGGCGGGGGATGAACGAGCAGTACTTC
.	TRBV5-4	TRBJ2-1	TRBD2	CASRPRGGSYNEQFF	TGTGCCAGCAGACCACGGGGGGGCTCCTACAATGAGCAGTTCTTC
.	TRBV7-9	TRBJ2-6	TRBD1	CASSNWTGIISGANVLTF	TGTGCCAGCAGCAACTGGACAGGGATCATCTCTGGGGCCAACGTCCTGACTTTC
.	TRBV3-1/TRBV3-2	TRBJ1-2	TRBD1	CASSQDIGRGLSGYTF	TGTGCCAGCAGCCAAGATATAGGCAGGGGGCTTTCTGGCTACACCTTC
.	TRBV3-1/TRBV3-2	TRBJ2-7	TRBD2	CASSQGLAGGPYEQYF	TGTGCCAGCAGCCAAGGGCTAGCGGGGGGCCCCTACGAGCAGTACTTC
.	TRBV29-1	TRBJ1-2	TRBD1	CSVDQGAGYGYTF	TGCAGCGTTGATCAGGGGGCAGGGTATGGCTACACCTTC
medium-sized	TRBV6-5	TRBJ2-7	.	CASSQATEGYEQYF	TGTGCCAGCAGCCAAGCGACAGAAGGCTACGAGCAGTACTTC
.	TRBV5-1	TRBJ1-3	TRBD1	CASSFMSGTGRTIYF	TGCGCCAGCAGCTTTATGTCCGGGACAGGGAGGACCATATATTTT
.	TRBV3-1/TRBV3-2	TRBJ2-7	.	CASSRVGSYEQYF	TGTGCCAGCAGCCGAGTCGGCTCCTACGAGCAGTACTTC
.	TRBV19	TRBJ1-2	TRBD1	CASTRRQGEGYTF	TGTGCCAGTACCCGGCGACAGGGGGAAGGCTACACCTTC
.	TRBV10-2	TRBJ1-2	TRBD1	CASAATGGGYGYTF	TGCGCCAGCGCGGCGACAGGGGGTGGCTATGGCTACACCTTC
.	TRBV24-1	TRBJ1-5	TRBD1	CATSDNRGDSNQPQHF	TGTGCCACCAGTGATAACAGGGGTGATAGCAATCAGCCCCAGCATTTT
.	TRBV6-6	TRBJ2-1	TRBD2	CASSPLGSAGGYNEQFF	TGTGCCAGCAGTCCGCTGGGATCTGCGGGGGGTTACAATGAGCAGTTCTTC
.	TRBV18	TRBJ1-1	TRBD1	CASSLSTGGANTEAFF	TGTGCCAGCTCACTGTCGACAGGGGGCGCGAACACTGAAGCTTTCTTT
.	TRBV11-2	TRBJ1-6	.	CASSLFSQGNSPLHF	TGTGCCAGCAGCTTATTCAGCCAGGGGAATTCACCCCTCCACTTT
.	TRBV29-1	TRBJ1-2	.	CSVLDAGLYGYTF	TGCAGCGTGCTAGACGCCGGTCTCTATGGCTACACCTTC
.	TRBV5-1	TRBJ1-1	TRBD1	CASNIWDRSNTEAFF	TGCGCCAGCAATATATGGGACAGATCGAACACTGAAGCTTTCTTT
.	TRBV5-1	TRBJ2-3	TRBD1	CASSLTGAPDTQYF	TGCGCCAGCAGCTTAACAGGGGCTCCAGATACGCAGTATTTT
.	TRBV14	TRBJ2-3	.	CASSRSGSGSTDTQYF	TGTGCCAGCAGCCGGAGCGGGTCGGGGAGCACAGATACGCAGTATTTT
.	TRBV6-5	TRBJ1-4	.	CASTREAGHEKLFF	TGTGCCAGCACACGGGAGGCAGGTCATGAAAAACTGTTTTTT
once	TRBV7-2	TRBJ1-5	.	CASSLGPGGGYSNQPQHF	TGTGCCAGCAGTTTAGGCCCCGGGGGGGGTTATAGCAATCAGCCCCAGCATTTT
few	TRBV7-2	TRBJ2-5	TRBD2	CASSRGGETQYF	TGTGCCAGCAGCCGGGGGGGAGAGACCCAGTACTTC
once	TRBV19	TRBJ1-5	.	CASSIVLNQPQHF	TGTGCCAGTAGTATCGTCCTCAATCAGCCCCAGCATTTT
.	TRBV5-1	TRBJ2-2	TRBD1	CASSPRMGQGSGELFF	TGCGCCAGCAGCCCTCGGATGGGACAGGGGTCCGGGGAGCTGTTTTTT
.	TRBV7-2	TRBJ1-1	.	CASSGRGSMTTEAFF	TGTGCCAGCAGCGGCAGGGGCAGCATGACCACTGAAGCTTTCTTT
.	TRBV5-1	TRBJ2-3	.	CASSPHTDTQYF	TGCGCCAGCAGCCCCCACACAGATACGCAGTATTTT
.	TRBV5-8	TRBJ2-1	.	CASSARRDSIYNEQFF	TGTGCCAGCAGCGCCCGCCGGGACTCTATATACAATGAGCAGTTCTTC
.	TRBV3-1/TRBV3-2	TRBJ2-1	TRBD2	CASSLIAGSGGHNEQFF	TGTGCCAGCAGCCTGATCGCGGGTAGCGGGGGGCACAATGAGCAGTTCTTC
.	TRBV13	TRBJ1-1	TRBD1	CASSRSGRGYTEAFF	TGTGCCAGCAGCCGGTCGGGCAGGGGGTACACTGAAGCTTTCTTT
.	TRBV5-5	TRBJ1-4	.	CASSPGEKLFF	TGTGCCAGCAGCCCCGGGGAAAAACTGTTTTTT
.	TRBV5-1	TRBJ1-1	.	CASSFNEWSPSTEAFF	TGCGCCAGCAGCTTTAACGAATGGTCCCCGAGCACTGAAGCTTTCTTT